The clone carrying this T cell receptor (beta chain) was counted a few times. Its antigen remains unknown. The repertoire was sequenced with immunoSEQ multiplex PCR; TCRdb's copy has only in-frame clones and lacks some. This table holds 350,000 to 550,000 clones, 85% to 90% found once. Treatment here: some 19 received Ad26.COV2.S at low or high dose, single or two shots; 5 received placebo; per-sample allocation not given. Sampling happened 63 days after the first vaccine or placebo injection. An Ad26 vector was used to express Wuhan-strain SARS-CoV-2 spike as the vaccine. The CDR3 loop spans 16 amino acids. Germline CDR1 SGDLS, CDR2 YYNGEE. V shed 4 bases, J shed 9 bases, and the junction held 9 bases outside the gene matches. The data originate from a study of Ad26.COV2.S vaccination and SARS-CoV-2 variants. The study's findings and limits: It was vaccine recipients, not placebo recipients, who had the higher spike-specific TCR breadth.

The chain uses TRBV9 and TRBJ2-1; TRBD2 matches 14 bases. The sequence was collected from a person aged 18-65 years who received the Ad26.COV2.S COVID-19 vaccine or a placebo. The source was peripheral blood, collected in a trial of Ad26.COV2.S vaccine versus placebo. The CDR3 bases are TGTGCCAGCAGCTTAAGACTAGCGGGAGGGCGCGGTGAGCAGTTCTTC. Amino acid sequence: CASSLRLAGGRGEQFF.